What follows is one TCR beta chain and its context. Its antigen is not identified. These data belong to a study of T cell responses to AZD1222 COVID-19 vaccine. Study-wide results and caveats: Repertoire sampling happened only post peak T cell response. Rises in breadth and depth of Spike-specific TCRs came after two AZD1222 doses. At study baseline, merely six AZD1222 recipients were seropositive.

The repertoire was sequenced with immunoSEQ multiplex PCR; TCRdb's copy has only in-frame clones and lacks some. The sample holds 60,000 to 85,000 clones, roughly 84% seen once. From germline, CDR1 is SGHKS and CDR2 YYEKEE (reference sequence). Trimming stripped 4 bases from V and 1 base from J, with 14 bases between. The CDR3 has 15 amino acids. This chain joins TRBV5-5 and TRBJ2-5, with D unresolved. The receptor was isolated from an adult who received the AZD1222 COVID-19 vaccine. The sequencing here drew on peripheral blood, taken 28 days after the second AZD1222 dose. The CDR3 spells CASSPRLAAQETQYF. The DNA for the CDR3 is TGTGCCAGCAGCCCCCGACTGGCGGCCCAAGAGACCCAGTACTTC. The full variable domain, completed using reference TRBV5-5 and TRBJ2-5, is DAGVTQSPTHLIKTRGQQVTLRCSPISGHKSVSWYQQVLGQGPQFIFQYYEKEERGRGNFPDRFSARQFPNYSSELNVNALLLGDSALYLCASSPRLAAQETQYFGPGTRLLVL.